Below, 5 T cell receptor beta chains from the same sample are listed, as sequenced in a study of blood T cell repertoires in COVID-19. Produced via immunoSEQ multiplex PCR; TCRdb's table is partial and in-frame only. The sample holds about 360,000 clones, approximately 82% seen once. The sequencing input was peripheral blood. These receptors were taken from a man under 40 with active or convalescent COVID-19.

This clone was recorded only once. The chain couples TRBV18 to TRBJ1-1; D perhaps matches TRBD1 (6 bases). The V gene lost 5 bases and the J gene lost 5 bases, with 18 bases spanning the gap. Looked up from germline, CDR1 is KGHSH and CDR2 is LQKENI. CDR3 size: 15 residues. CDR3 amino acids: CASSGEQGRGTEAFF. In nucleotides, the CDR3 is TGTGCCAGCTCAGGGGAGCAGGGGAGAGGGACTGAAGCTTTCTTT.

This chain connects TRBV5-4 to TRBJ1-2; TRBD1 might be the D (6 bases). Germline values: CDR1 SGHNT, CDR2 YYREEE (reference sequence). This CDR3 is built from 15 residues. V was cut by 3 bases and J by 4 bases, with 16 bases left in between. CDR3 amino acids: CASSSGQFRGYGYTF. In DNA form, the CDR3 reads TGTGCCAGCAGCTCAGGACAGTTCCGGGGCTATGGCTACACCTTC.

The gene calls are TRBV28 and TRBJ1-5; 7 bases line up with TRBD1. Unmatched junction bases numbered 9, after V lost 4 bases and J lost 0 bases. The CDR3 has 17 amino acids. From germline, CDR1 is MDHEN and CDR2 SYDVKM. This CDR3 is CASSSPGTEDSNQPQHF. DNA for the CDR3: TGTGCCAGCAGTTCACCCGGGACAGAAGATAGCAATCAGCCCCAGCATTTT.

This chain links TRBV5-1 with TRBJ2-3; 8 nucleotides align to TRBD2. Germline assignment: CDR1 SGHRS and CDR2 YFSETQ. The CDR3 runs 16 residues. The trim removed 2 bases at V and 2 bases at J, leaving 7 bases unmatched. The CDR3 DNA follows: TGCGCCAGCAGCTTCCGACTAGCGTCCTACACAGATACGCAGTATTTT. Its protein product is CASSFRLASYTDTQYF.

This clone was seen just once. Written as DNA, the CDR3 is TGCGCCAGCAGCTTGGCCTTAGGGGGTGATTATGGAAACACCATATATTTT. Protein sequence: CASSLALGGDYGNTIYF. The chain employs TRBV5-1 and TRBJ1-3, with D perhaps TRBD1 (6 bases). The CDR3 is made up of 17 amino acids. V lost 0 bases and J lost 3, with 16 bases in between. Germline CDR1 reads SGHRS; CDR2 reads YFSETQ.